A single sample is the source of the 4 T cell receptor beta chains below, sequenced in a study of response to subunit inactivated influenza vaccine. Each CDR3 protein is one row after TCRdb ran MiXCR on the RT-PCR reads. The table has 500,000 to 600,000 distinct CDR3 sequences, roughly 8.2% seen once. Sequencing used PBMCs from blood, obtained approximately 25 months after vaccination. Receptor source: a man aged 45 to 70 who received an inactivated influenza vaccine.

This clonotype showed up just a few times. The chain is built from TRBV6-1 and TRBJ2-7; TRBD2 matches 14 bases. Unmatched junction bases numbered 11, after V lost 7 bases and J lost 6 bases. This CDR3 has 16 residues. Germline CDR1 reads MNHNS; CDR2 reads SASEGT. The DNA of the CDR3 is TGTGCCAGCACTAGACTAGCGGGGGGGCCTAGTGGCGAGCAGTACTTC. Translation: CASTRLAGGPSGEQYF.

This clonotype turned up a few times. The V and J genes are TRBV7-9 and TRBJ2-2; tentatively, D is TRBD1 (6 bases). This CDR3 region has 17 residues. The germline gives CDR1 SEHNR, CDR2 FQNEAQ (reference sequence). V was clipped by 5 bases and J by 1 base, with 17 bases between them. CDR3 in amino acids: CASSAMQGKGNTGELFF. The CDR3 bases are TGTGCCAGCAGCGCGATGCAGGGGAAAGGGAACACCGGGGAGCTGTTTTTT.

Many counts were recorded for this clonotype. The gene calls are TRBV9 and TRBJ2-3; no clear D. Germline lookup yields CDR1 SGDLS and CDR2 YYNGEE. The CDR3 consists of 13 residues. Trimming removed 0 bases from V and 4 bases from J, with 6 bases in between. The CDR3 DNA is TGTGCCAGCAGCGTAGCCCCAGCAGATACGCAGTATTTT. Translating it yields CASSVAPADTQYF.

This clonotype was seen a few times. The chain employs TRBV20-1 and TRBJ1-2, with a weak D call TRBD1 (6 bases). CDR3 length equals 13 residues. V was shortened by 3 bases and J by 4 bases, with 12 bases between the two germline ends. Germline V gene lookup returns CDR1 DFQATT and CDR2 SNEGSKA (reference sequence). This chain's CDR3 is CSASGGLGYGYTF. Written as DNA, the CDR3 is TGCAGTGCTAGCGGGGGGCTAGGCTATGGCTACACCTTC.